The sequence of this T cell receptor (beta chain) was determined in a study of shared clonotypes between healthy human individuals. The material for each subset, its genomic DNA, was split evenly across several immunoSEQ plates. Clones were sequenced by immunoSEQ multiplex PCR, and TCRdb holds only the in-frame ones, with some missing. The sample yields 2 million to 2.5 million clones, 85% to 95% seen once. Germline-derived CDR1 and CDR2 are LNHDA and SQIVND (reference sequence). The ends lost 6 bases at V and 0 bases at J; junction bases unmatched: 5. The CDR3 loop spans 16 amino acids. The gene calls are TRBV19 and TRBJ1-3, with 10 bases fitting TRBD1. The sample taken for sequencing was naive CD4+ T cells sorted from blood. As to subset: CD45RA+ positively selected. This clonotype was obtained from a man aged 18 to 30 in good health. DNA of the CDR3: TGTGCCAGTAGGCAGACAGGGGGCTTCTCTGGAAACACCATATATTTT. This codes for CASRQTGGFSGNTIYF.